The sequence of this TCR beta chain was determined in a study of cytotoxic CD8 clonotypes in ibrutinib-treated CLL. Repertoires were generated with immunoSEQ multiplex PCR, while TCRdb's copy carries only in-frame clones and drops some. The sample has 57,000 or so clones, roughly 54% seen once. The CDR3 spans 12 residues. Trimming shortened V by 0 bases and J by 3 bases, and 1 base separated the two germline ends. Germline V CDR1 and CDR2: LGHNT, FRNRAP. The chain uses TRBV12-5 and TRBJ2-3; D call uncertain. The receptor comes from a human donor with chronic lymphocytic leukemia. Sequencing was performed on PBMCs, taken at disease progression, from a patient treated with ibrutinib. The CDR3 region has the DNA TGTGCTAGTGGTTTGGTAACAGATACGCAGTATTTT. Translated, it gives CASGLVTDTQYF.